This entry describes one TCR beta chain. The antigen remains unidentified. The method was immunoSEQ multiplex PCR; TCRdb's version includes in-frame clones alone and lacks a portion of them. The sample includes 60,000 to 65,000 clones, 75% to 90% of them seen just once. This record belongs to a study of OX40 agonist ivuxolimab in advanced cancers. In the study overall: Ivuxolimab, which is an agonistic anti-OX40 (CD134) antibody, was administered to the patients.

The CDR3 runs 15 residues. In germline, CDR1 is LNHDA, CDR2 SQIVND (reference sequence). With V trimmed by 5 bases and J by 11 bases, 15 bases remained unmatched. Study-wide points: On average, CD8+ T cells had more expanded clones than CD4+.

Patients with a history of autoimmune disease or on systemic immunosuppression were excluded. The receptor was derived from an adult with an advanced solid tumor such as melanoma, head and neck, liver or kidney cancer. The chain carries TRBV19 and TRBJ1-3; 7 nucleotides match TRBD1. Sequencing used CD4+ or CD8+ T cells sorted from blood, obtained in a trial of the OX40 agonist ivuxolimab. CDR3 in DNA: TGTGCCAGTAGTGCAAACGGACAGGATCCACCCGCCATATATTTT. Protein: CASSANGQDPPAIYF.